The 5 T cell receptor beta chains presented below share a single source sample, sequenced in a study of CD8+ T cells in alopecia areata. The authors extracted RNA and reverse transcribed it into cDNA as the sequencing template. Assay used: immunoSEQ multiplex PCR; TCRdb lists only in-frame clones, some missing. The repertoire consists of some 170,000 clones, with around 58% occurring once and the leading ten covering 15% to 20%. As to treatment: oral pan-JAK inhibitor, 5-10 mg twice daily. This specimen was CD4+ T cells sorted from blood, taken at approximately week 60, from a patient treated with tofacitinib. Every receptor here comes from a human donor with alopecia areata.

This chain joins TRBV7-8 and TRBJ1-1, with D tentatively TRBD1 (6 bases). Germline V CDR1 and CDR2: SGHVS, FQNEAQ. Between the trimmed V and J ends, which lost 5 bases and 1 base, there was a span of 17 bases. The CDR3 covers 16 residues. The CDR3 sequence is CASSLFGGRGNTEAFF. Here the CDR3 DNA reads TGTGCCAGCAGCCTCTTCGGGGGGCGAGGGAACACTGAAGCTTTCTTT. The full variable domain, in which reference TRBV7-8 and TRBJ1-1 provide the parts outside the CDR3, is GAGVSQSPRYKVAKRGQDVALRCDPISGHVSLFWYQQALGQGPEFLTYFQNEAQLDKSGLPSDRFFAERPEGSVSTLKIQRTQQEDSAVYLCASSLFGGRGNTEAFFGQGTRLTVV.

The chain carries TRBV2 and TRBJ2-5; no firm D call. The length of the CDR3 is 12 residues. Trimming left V 1 base short and J 5 bases short, with 5 bases between. Germline CDR1 and CDR2: SNHLY and FYNNEI. As DNA, the CDR3 is TGTGCCAGCAGTGAAGGGCTTGAGACCCAGTACTTC. Its protein is CASSEGLETQYF.

This clone has only one observation. V is TRBV5-1 and J is TRBJ2-5, with 10 bases fitting TRBD2. The CDR3 sequence is 15 residues long. Germline loops: CDR1 SGHRS, CDR2 YFSETQ. With 5 bases clipped from V and 4 bases from J, the junction kept 8 bases outside the gene matches. The CDR3 sequence: CASSPTLAGIETQYF. In DNA form, the CDR3 reads TGCGCCAGCAGTCCCACACTAGCGGGGATAGAGACCCAGTACTTC.

The table lists this clone with a few counts. The chain joins TRBV4-1 to TRBJ1-5; unclear D gene. V was shortened by 4 bases and J by 4 bases, with 17 bases between the two germline ends. This CDR3 spans 16 amino acids. Germline-derived CDR1 and CDR2 are MGHRA and YSYEKL. CDR3 protein: CASSPANPLPNQPQHF. DNA for the CDR3: TGCGCCAGCAGCCCAGCTAACCCCTTACCTAATCAGCCCCAGCATTTT.

This CDR3 is CASSGQPTDTQYF. The CDR3 DNA reads as TGCGCCAGCAGTGGGCAACCCACAGATACGCAGTATTTT. The chain has TRBV10-1 and TRBJ2-3; D is undetermined. This CDR3 comprises 13 residues. Trimming left V 4 bases short and J 2 bases short, with 7 bases between. Germline-derived CDR1 and CDR2 are WNHNN and SYGVQD (reference sequence).